This T cell receptor (beta chain) was observed in a study of blood T cell repertoires in COVID-19 (dated by TCRdb to about 2020). For the study in its entirety: Collaborator samples came from the United States, Italy and Spain and covered acute and convalescent phases of COVID-19. Deeply sampled blood TCRbeta repertoires from subjects exposed to, actively infected with, or recovered from COVID-19 were included in the dataset. The sample metadata nearly always contained a de-identified subject ID, COVID-19 status, age in years and sex. The repertoires were released in a freely available public database meant as a resource for research on the immune response to SARS-CoV-2. The material from the prospective study consisted of cDNA or gDNA derived from T cells, B-cell-depleted T cells, or PBMCs. The samples were drawn from the first 160 participants of the ongoing ImmuneRACE study and from roughly 1,300 subjects provided by 6 global collaborators. HLA class I and class II types, where available, came from metadata supplied by the sample provider rather than from assay-based typing. Study-wide conclusions, independent of this receptor: How much clinical and demographic metadata was included differed by source and by participant, and the metadata was provided uncurated.

To note about this clone: This clone's antigen is unknown. Base-call qualities are not available, and no considerably larger clone is one nucleotide away.

Whole blood was collected in K2EDTA tubes by collaborating institutions according to the institutions' own protocols. Collaborator samples were shipped for TCRbeta analysis as frozen whole blood, isolated PBMCs, or DNA extracted from either sample type. TCRbeta CDR3 regions were amplified from genomic DNA using the immunoSEQ Assay, a bias-controlled multiplex PCR. Per the authors' processing: The number of nucleated cells in each sample was estimated by amplification of reference gene primers within the assay. Sequence reads were collapsed and filtered to measure the absolute abundance of every unique TCRbeta CDR3 rearrangement. For each sample, productive Simpson clonality was calculated by taking the square root of Simpson's diversity index across productive rearrangements. Here the immuneACCESS table is served through TCRdb, limited to in-frame sequences with V and J called. Missing clones are a known gap in these copies; in checked studies unresolved V genes cover under half, and the rest lacks a known reason. V and J calls and clone size are given by that table; D and trimming were obtained from the DNA. The sample table contains about 190,000 clones; only one count was recorded for approximately 86% of them. The ten largest clones add up to under 2.5% of the sample.

CDR1 SGHAT and CDR2 FQNNGV are derived from the germline V gene. Trimming removed 4 bases from V and 3 bases from J, leaving 7 bases between the germline ends. The CDR3 sequence holds 13 residues, the cysteine and phenylalanine included. The DNA shown is the 39-base CDR3, in frame from base 1. This sequence originates from an older man with active or convalescent COVID-19. The specimen was peripheral blood. Recombination joined TRBV11-2 with TRBJ1-5, with the D gene call left open. The CDR3 is CASSSGSNQPQHF. The DNA sequence reads TGTGCCAGCAGCTCGGGGTCCAATCAGCCCCAGCATTTT. Where the CDR3 stops, the reference TRBV11-2 and TRBJ1-5 genes take over; the full variable domain is EAGVAQSPRYKIIEKRQSVAFWCNPISGHATLYWYQQILGQGPKLLIQFQNNGVVDDSQLPKDRFSAERLKGVDSTLKIQPAKLEDSAVYLCASSSGSNQPQHFGDGTRLSIL.